This TCR beta chain was retrieved from a study of brain T cells in children with intractable seizures. Sample time point: blood from clinic visit 5 months post-surgery; TSC patient then seizure free. Surgery cases with the highest brain T cell transcript signatures were chosen for sequencing. Before surgery, patients took at least one anti-epileptic drug. Produced via immunoSEQ multiplex PCR; TCRdb's table is partial and in-frame only. Of about 340,000 clones in the sample, roughly 93% were seen once. The sequence came from a boy under two years old with tuberous sclerosis and intractable seizures. Source: peripheral blood, taken roughly 5 months after surgery.

The CDR3 region has the DNA TGTGCCAGCAGCCCGAAGGGACAGGGTGGCGAGCAGTACTTC. It codes for CASSPKGQGGEQYF. The chain is built from TRBV3-1 (or the pseudogene TRBV3-2) and TRBJ2-7; 9 bases are shared with TRBD1. Germline CDR1 reads LGHDT; CDR2 reads YNNKEL (reference sequence). The CDR3 runs to 14 residues. V shed 4 bases, J shed 6 bases, and the junction held 7 bases outside the gene matches.